The following is a TCR beta chain sequence with its context. The antigen remains undetermined. This entry is derived from a study of T cell responses to AZD1222 COVID-19 vaccine. Study results and limitations: Within unmutated variant regions lay the reported targets of nearly half of spike-specific TCRs. Spike-specific TCR breadth and depth were elevated following two AZD1222 doses. Spike-wide coverage was observed for vaccine-associated CD4 TCRs, with dominant responses at 160-218 and 743-854. Donors were mostly white British, more females; clonal diversity possibly underestimated.

Sequencing used immunoSEQ multiplex PCR; TCRdb keeps in-frame clones, though not all of them. Of tens of thousands of clones in the sample, more than 85% are singletons; the top ten hold around 30%. The CDR3 covers 16 residues. Germline-derived CDR1 and CDR2 are SGHKS and YYEKEE (reference sequence). The germline V and J ends were trimmed by 3 bases and 5 bases, with 20 bases remaining between them. The receptor's source is an adult who received the AZD1222 COVID-19 vaccine. This chain joins TRBV5-5 and TRBJ1-1; possible D gene TRBD1, 6 bases. This specimen consisted of peripheral blood, obtained 28 days after the second AZD1222 dose. The CDR3 protein is CASSYVLWTEKTEAFF. Written as DNA, the CDR3 is TGTGCCAGCAGCTATGTTTTATGGACAGAAAAAACTGAAGCTTTCTTT. Variable domain in full (rest from reference TRBV5-5 and TRBJ1-1): DAGVTQSPTHLIKTRGQQVTLRCSPISGHKSVSWYQQVLGQGPQFIFQYYEKEERGRGNFPDRFSARQFPNYSSELNVNALLLGDSALYLCASSYVLWTEKTEAFFGQGTRLTVV.